Listed below are T cell receptor beta chains from one sample, sequenced in a study of T cell responses to AZD1222 COVID-19 vaccine. Sequenced by immunoSEQ multiplex PCR; TCRdb stores in-frame clones only, minus some. The data hold around 99,000 clones, with roughly nine tenths observed a single time. The source was peripheral blood, collected 28 days after the second AZD1222 dose. The receptors originated from an adult who received the AZD1222 COVID-19 vaccine. Both conserved end residues are part of each CDR3. D genes are given only for firm matches. Not every row has a clone size; where given, it reads once, few, many or a size class.

CDR3aa | CDR3nt | j_gene | d_gene | abundance | v_gene
CASSRGQAVNEQFF | TGTGCCAGTAGTCGGGGACAGGCAGTAAATGAGCAGTTCTTC | TRBJ2-1 | TRBD1 | NA | TRBV19
CASSPPVSGANVLTF | TGTGCCAGCTCACCCCCAGTCTCTGGGGCCAACGTCCTGACTTTC | TRBJ2-6 | NA | NA | TRBV18
CASSAGTGMNTEAFF | TGTGCCAGTAGTGCCGGGACAGGAATGAACACTGAAGCTTTCTTT | TRBJ1-1 | TRBD1 | NA | TRBV19
CASSQVYSGQPQHF | TGCGCCAGCAGCCAAGTATATTCCGGTCAGCCCCAGCATTTT | TRBJ1-5 | NA | once | TRBV4-1
CASTPVGGRKEKLFF | TGTGCCAGCACGCCAGTTGGGGGGCGGAAGGAAAAACTGTTTTTT | TRBJ1-4 | NA | NA | TRBV28
CASSYSSFDRNEAFF | TGTGCCAGCAGTTACTCGAGCTTTGATAGGAATGAAGCTTTCTTT | TRBJ1-1 | NA | NA | TRBV6-2/TRBV6-3
CAWSVAGGPNGELFF | TGTGCCTGGAGTGTAGCGGGAGGGCCCAACGGGGAGCTGTTTTTT | TRBJ2-2 | TRBD2 | NA | TRBV30
CASSVEGTTYNEQFF | TGTGCCAGCAGCGTAGAGGGGACCACCTACAATGAGCAGTTCTTC | TRBJ2-1 | NA | NA | TRBV9
CASSSRSQETQYF | TGCGCCAGCAGCTCCCGGAGCCAAGAGACCCAGTACTTC | TRBJ2-5 | NA | NA | TRBV5-1
CASSPPQATDTQYF | TGTGCCAGCTCACCACCCCAGGCCACAGATACGCAGTATTTT | TRBJ2-3 | NA | NA | TRBV18
CASSDSGTGSNEQFF | TGTGCCAGCAGTGACTCCGGGACAGGGAGCAATGAGCAGTTCTTC | TRBJ2-1 | TRBD1 | NA | TRBV6-2/TRBV6-3
CAMGRAAQYF | TGTGCCATGGGCAGGGCAGCCCAGTACTTC | TRBJ2-5 | NA | NA | TRBV10-3
CAISDRGGNQPQHF | TGTGCCATTTCGGACAGGGGCGGCAATCAGCCCCAGCATTTT | TRBJ1-5 | TRBD1 | NA | TRBV19
CASSLGSLANTGSNTQYF | TGCGCCAGCAGCTTGGGATCCCTAGCGAACACCGGGAGTAATACGCAGTATTTT | TRBJ2-3 | NA | NA | TRBV5-1
CASSLFGGGMSYEQYF | TGTGCCAGCAGCTTGTTCGGGGGCGGAATGAGCTACGAGCAGTACTTC | TRBJ2-7 | NA | NA | TRBV5-5
CASSLWASIPDIQYF | TGTGCCAGCAGCTTATGGGCTAGCATCCCCGACATTCAGTACTTC | TRBJ2-4 | NA | once | TRBV7-9
CASSLEAGRAGGYTF | TGTGCCAGCAGCTTAGAGGCAGGAAGGGCGGGTGGCTACACCTTC | TRBJ1-2 | NA | NA | TRBV7-8
CASSSSSGQNTEAFF | TGTGCCAGCTCATCCTCTTCAGGACAGAACACTGAAGCTTTCTTT | TRBJ1-1 | NA | once | TRBV18
CASSLNPPGQGSTEAFF | TGTGCCAGCAGCTTAAACCCACCGGGACAGGGGTCCACTGAAGCTTTCTTT | TRBJ1-1 | TRBD1 | NA | TRBV7-3
CASSYPGRSYGYTF | TGTGCCAGCAGTTACCCCGGACGGTCGTATGGCTACACCTTC | TRBJ1-2 | NA | NA | TRBV28
CASSYQAPTGFNQPQHF | TGTGCCAGCAGTTACCAGGCCCCCACAGGGTTCAATCAGCCCCAGCATTTT | TRBJ1-5 | NA | NA | TRBV6-2/TRBV6-3
CASSYSGGTGELFF | TGTGCCAGCAGTTACTCGGGCGGCACCGGGGAGCTGTTTTTT | TRBJ2-2 | NA | NA | TRBV6-2/TRBV6-3
CASSFLQGNGNIQYF | TGTGCCAGCAGTTTTCTACAGGGAAACGGGAACATTCAGTACTTC | TRBJ2-4 | NA | NA | TRBV27
CASSRDRGPGNIQYF | TGTGCCAGCAGTCGGGACAGGGGGCCTGGGAACATTCAGTACTTC | TRBJ2-4 | TRBD1 | NA | TRBV27
CASSVGQGGNQPQHF | TGTGCCAGCAGCGTAGGGCAGGGCGGCAATCAGCCCCAGCATTTT | TRBJ1-5 | NA | NA | TRBV9
CASSMSWGNQPQHF | TGTGCCAGTAGTATGAGCTGGGGCAATCAGCCCCAGCATTTT | TRBJ1-5 | NA | NA | TRBV19
CASSFQGMGEPQHF | TGTGCCAGCAGTTTTCAAGGAATGGGTGAGCCCCAGCATTTT | TRBJ1-5 | NA | many | TRBV27
CASSPAASYQETQYF | TGTGCCAGCTCACCCGCAGCGTCGTACCAAGAGACCCAGTACTTC | TRBJ2-5 | NA | NA | TRBV18
CASKRRDTQYF | TGTGCCAGCAAGCGGAGGGATACGCAGTATTTT | TRBJ2-3 | NA | once | TRBV28
CASTLQGNTGELFF | TGTGCCAGCACCTTACAGGGAAACACCGGGGAGCTGTTTTTT | TRBJ2-2 | NA | NA | TRBV2
CSVLSGGTQYF | TGCAGTGTCCTCTCGGGGGGTACGCAGTATTTT | TRBJ2-3 | TRBD2 | NA | TRBV20-1